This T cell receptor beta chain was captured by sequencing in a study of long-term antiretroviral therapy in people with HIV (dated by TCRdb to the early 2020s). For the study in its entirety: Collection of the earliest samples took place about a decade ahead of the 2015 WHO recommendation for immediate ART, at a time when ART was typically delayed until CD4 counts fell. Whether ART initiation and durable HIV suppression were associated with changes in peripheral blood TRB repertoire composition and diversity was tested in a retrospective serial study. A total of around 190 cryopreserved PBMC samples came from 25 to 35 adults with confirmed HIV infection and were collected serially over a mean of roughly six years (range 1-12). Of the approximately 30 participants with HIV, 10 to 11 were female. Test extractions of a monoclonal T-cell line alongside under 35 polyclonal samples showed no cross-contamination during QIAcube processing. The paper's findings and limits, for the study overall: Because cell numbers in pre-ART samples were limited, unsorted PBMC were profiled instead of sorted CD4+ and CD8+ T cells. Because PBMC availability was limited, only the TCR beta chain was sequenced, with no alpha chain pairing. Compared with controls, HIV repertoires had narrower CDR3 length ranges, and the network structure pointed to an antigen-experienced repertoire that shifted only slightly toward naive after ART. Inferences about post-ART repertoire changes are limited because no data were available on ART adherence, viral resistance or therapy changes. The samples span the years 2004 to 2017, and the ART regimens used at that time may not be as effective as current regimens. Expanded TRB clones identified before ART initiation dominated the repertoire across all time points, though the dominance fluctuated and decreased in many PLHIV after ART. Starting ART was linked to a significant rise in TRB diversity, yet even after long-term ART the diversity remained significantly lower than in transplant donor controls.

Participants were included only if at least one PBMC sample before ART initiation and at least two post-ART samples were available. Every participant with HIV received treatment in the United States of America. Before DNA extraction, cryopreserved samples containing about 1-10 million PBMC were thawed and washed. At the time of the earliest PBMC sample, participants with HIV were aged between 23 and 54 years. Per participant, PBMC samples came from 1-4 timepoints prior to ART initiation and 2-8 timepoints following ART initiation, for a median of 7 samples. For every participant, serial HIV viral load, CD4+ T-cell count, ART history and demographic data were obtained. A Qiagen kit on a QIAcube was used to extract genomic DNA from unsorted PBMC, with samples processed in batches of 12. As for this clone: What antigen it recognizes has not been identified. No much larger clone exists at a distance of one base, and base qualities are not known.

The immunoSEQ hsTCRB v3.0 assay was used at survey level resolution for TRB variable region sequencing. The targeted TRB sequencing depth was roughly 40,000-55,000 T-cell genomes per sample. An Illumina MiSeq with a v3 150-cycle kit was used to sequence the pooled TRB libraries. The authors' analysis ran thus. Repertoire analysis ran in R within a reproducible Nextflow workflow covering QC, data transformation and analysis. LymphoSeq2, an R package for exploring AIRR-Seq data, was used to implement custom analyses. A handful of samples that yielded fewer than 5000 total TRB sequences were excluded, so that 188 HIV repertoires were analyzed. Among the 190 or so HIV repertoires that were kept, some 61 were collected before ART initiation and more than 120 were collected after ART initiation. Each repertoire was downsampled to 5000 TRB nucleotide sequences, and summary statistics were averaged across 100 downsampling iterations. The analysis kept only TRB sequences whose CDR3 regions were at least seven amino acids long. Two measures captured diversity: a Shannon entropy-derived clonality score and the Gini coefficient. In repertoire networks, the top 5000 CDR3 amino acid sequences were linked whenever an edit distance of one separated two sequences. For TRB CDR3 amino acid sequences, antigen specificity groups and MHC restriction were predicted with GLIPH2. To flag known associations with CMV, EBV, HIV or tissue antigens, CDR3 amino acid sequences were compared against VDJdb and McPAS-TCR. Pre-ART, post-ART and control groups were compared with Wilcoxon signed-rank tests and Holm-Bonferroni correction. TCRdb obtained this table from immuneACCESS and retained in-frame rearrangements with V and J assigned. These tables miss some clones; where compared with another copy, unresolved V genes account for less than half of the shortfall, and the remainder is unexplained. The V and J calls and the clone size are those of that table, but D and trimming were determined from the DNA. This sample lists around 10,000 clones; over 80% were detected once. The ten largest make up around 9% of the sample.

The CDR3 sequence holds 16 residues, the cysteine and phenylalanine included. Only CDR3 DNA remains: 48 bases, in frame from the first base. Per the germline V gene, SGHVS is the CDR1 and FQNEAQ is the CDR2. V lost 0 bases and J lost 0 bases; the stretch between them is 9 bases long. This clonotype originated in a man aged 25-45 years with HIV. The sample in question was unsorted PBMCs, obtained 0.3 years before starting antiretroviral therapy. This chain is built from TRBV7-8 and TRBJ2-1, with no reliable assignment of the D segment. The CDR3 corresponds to CASSLAGFSSYNEQFF. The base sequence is TGTGCCAGCAGCTTAGCGGGATTTAGCTCCTACAATGAGCAGTTCTTC.